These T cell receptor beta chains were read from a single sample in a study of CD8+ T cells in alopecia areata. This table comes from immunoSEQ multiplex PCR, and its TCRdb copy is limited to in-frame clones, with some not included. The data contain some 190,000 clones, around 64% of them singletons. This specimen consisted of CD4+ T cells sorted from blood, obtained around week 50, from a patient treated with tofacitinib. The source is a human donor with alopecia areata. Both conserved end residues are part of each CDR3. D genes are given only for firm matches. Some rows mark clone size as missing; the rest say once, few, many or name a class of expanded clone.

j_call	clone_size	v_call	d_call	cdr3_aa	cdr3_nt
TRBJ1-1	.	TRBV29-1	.	CSVDKNTEAFF	TGCAGCGTGGACAAGAACACTGAAGCTTTCTTT
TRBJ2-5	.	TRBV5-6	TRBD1	CASSLTGGRETQYF	TGTGCCAGCAGCTTAACAGGGGGCAGGGAGACCCAGTACTTC
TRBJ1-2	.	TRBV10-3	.	CAISENRDYGYTF	TGTGCCATCAGTGAGAACAGGGATTATGGCTACACCTTC
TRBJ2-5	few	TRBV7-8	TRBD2	CASIRLAGGQETQYF	TGTGCCAGCATCCGACTAGCGGGGGGCCAAGAGACCCAGTACTTC
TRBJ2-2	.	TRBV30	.	CAWKFTVTGELFF	TGTGCCTGGAAATTCACAGTCACCGGGGAGCTGTTTTTT
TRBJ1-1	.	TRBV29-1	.	CSVTGLFKGTEAFF	TGCAGCGTAACAGGTTTGTTTAAGGGCACTGAAGCTTTCTTT
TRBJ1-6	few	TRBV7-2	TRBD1	CASKDSGQTNSPLHF	TGTGCCAGCAAAGACTCGGGACAGACTAATTCACCCCTCCACTTT
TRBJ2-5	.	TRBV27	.	CASSSPEGTQYF	TGTGCCAGCAGTAGCCCAGAGGGGACCCAGTACTTC
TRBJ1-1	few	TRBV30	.	CARSQGPEAFF	TGTGCCCGAAGTCAGGGCCCTGAAGCTTTCTTT
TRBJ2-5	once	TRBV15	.	CATSSTGGPGETQYF	TGTGCCACCAGCAGCACCGGGGGACCGGGAGAGACCCAGTACTTC
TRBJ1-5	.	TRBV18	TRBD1	CASSGQGTQPQHF	TGTGCCAGCTCCGGACAGGGGACGCAGCCCCAGCATTTT
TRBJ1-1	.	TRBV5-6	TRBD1	CASRGTGNTEAFF	TGTGCCAGCAGAGGGACAGGGAACACTGAAGCTTTCTTT
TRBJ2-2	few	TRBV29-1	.	CSAAGPGRGTGELFF	TGCAGCGCGGCCGGGCCCGGAAGGGGCACCGGGGAGCTGTTTTTT
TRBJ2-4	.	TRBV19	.	CASSIRAGSIQYF	TGTGCCAGTAGTATAAGGGCGGGTTCCATTCAGTACTTC
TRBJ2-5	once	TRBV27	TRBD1	CASSAGTGRQETQYF	TGTGCCAGCAGTGCCGGGACAGGGCGCCAAGAGACCCAGTACTTC
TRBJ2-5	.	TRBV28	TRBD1	CASSSGTDETQYF	TGTGCCAGCAGTTCGGGGACAGATGAGACCCAGTACTTC
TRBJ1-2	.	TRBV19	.	CASSTPRGGYTF	TGTGCCAGTAGTACCCCTAGGGGTGGCTACACCTTC
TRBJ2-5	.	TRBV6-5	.	CASSYGQSRQETQYF	TGTGCCAGCAGTTACGGACAGTCGCGGCAAGAGACCCAGTACTTC
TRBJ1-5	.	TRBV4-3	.	CASSQDSFSPQHF	TGCGCCAGCAGCCAGGACTCGTTCTCGCCCCAGCATTTT
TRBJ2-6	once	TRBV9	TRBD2	CASSGVSGAPGANVLTF	TGTGCCAGCAGCGGCGTTAGCGGGGCACCTGGGGCCAACGTCCTGACTTTC
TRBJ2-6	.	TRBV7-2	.	CASSLPGANVLTF	TGTGCCAGCAGCTTACCTGGGGCCAACGTCCTGACTTTC
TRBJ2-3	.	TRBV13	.	CASSWGPTGLSTDTQYF	TGTGCCAGCAGCTGGGGACCGACGGGGCTTAGCACAGATACGCAGTATTTT
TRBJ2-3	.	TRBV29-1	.	CSVDTATDTQYF	TGCAGCGTTGATACGGCCACAGATACGCAGTATTTT
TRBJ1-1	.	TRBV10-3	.	CAISGQGTEAFF	TGTGCCATCAGTGGACAAGGCACTGAAGCTTTCTTT
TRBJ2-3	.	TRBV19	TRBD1	CASSQTGERTDTQYF	TGTGCCAGTAGCCAGACAGGGGAGCGCACAGATACGCAGTATTTT
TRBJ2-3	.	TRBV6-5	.	CASSPTADTQYF	TGTGCCAGCAGCCCAACGGCAGATACGCAGTATTTT
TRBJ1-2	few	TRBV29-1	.	CSVEAGYTF	TGCAGCGTTGAAGCAGGCTACACCTTC
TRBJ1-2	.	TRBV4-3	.	CASSRASGGYGYTF	TGCGCCAGCAGCAGAGCGAGTGGCGGTTATGGCTACACCTTC
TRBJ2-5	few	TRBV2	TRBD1	CASSDSGTGKETQYF	TGTGCCAGCAGTGATTCCGGGACAGGGAAAGAGACCCAGTACTTC
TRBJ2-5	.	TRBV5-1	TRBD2	CASSLALAGVQETQYF	TGCGCCAGCAGCTTGGCTCTAGCGGGGGTCCAAGAGACCCAGTACTTC
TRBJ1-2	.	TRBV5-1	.	CASREQSSNYGYTF	TGCGCCAGCCGCGAACAGAGTTCCAACTATGGCTACACCTTC
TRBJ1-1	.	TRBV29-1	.	CSVERQSNTEAFF	TGCAGCGTTGAACGGCAGTCGAACACTGAAGCTTTCTTT
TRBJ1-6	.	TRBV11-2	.	CASSFPLTNSPLHF	TGTGCCAGCAGCTTCCCACTGACTAATTCACCCCTCCACTTT
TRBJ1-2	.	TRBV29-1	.	CSVENREDYGYTF	TGCAGCGTTGAAAACAGGGAGGACTATGGCTACACCTTC
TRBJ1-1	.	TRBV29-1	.	CSVQGRKTLMNTEAFF	TGCAGCGTTCAGGGACGGAAAACTCTAATGAACACTGAAGCTTTCTTT
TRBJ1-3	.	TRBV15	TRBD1	CATSSGQGAGNTIYF	TGTGCCACCAGCAGTGGACAGGGAGCTGGAAACACCATATATTTT
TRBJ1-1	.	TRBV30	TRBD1	CAWRGQANTEAFF	TGTGCCTGGCGGGGACAGGCGAACACTGAAGCTTTCTTT
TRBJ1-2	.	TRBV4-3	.	CASSQLGEFYGYTF	TGCGCCAGCAGCCAACTTGGAGAGTTCTATGGCTACACCTTC
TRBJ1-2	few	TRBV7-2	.	CASSLRQENYGYTF	TGTGCCAGCAGCTTAAGACAGGAGAACTATGGCTACACCTTC
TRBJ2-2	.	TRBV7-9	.	CASSLQINTGELFF	TGTGCCAGCAGCTTACAGATCAACACCGGGGAGCTGTTTTTT
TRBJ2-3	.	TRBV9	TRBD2	CASSSPGLGSQDTQYF	TGTGCCAGCAGCTCACCGGGACTAGGTTCACAAGATACGCAGTATTTT
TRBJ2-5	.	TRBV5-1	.	CASSFQRLQETQYF	TGCGCCAGCAGCTTTCAGCGGCTACAAGAGACCCAGTACTTC
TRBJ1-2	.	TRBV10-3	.	CAISPSTERYGYTF	TGTGCCATCAGCCCCTCGACGGAGCGCTATGGCTACACCTTC
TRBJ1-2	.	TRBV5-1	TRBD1	CASSAGTAIWGYTF	TGCGCCAGCAGCGCAGGGACAGCAATCTGGGGCTACACCTTC
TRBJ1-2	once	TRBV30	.	CAWTYSFGGYGYTF	TGTGCCTGGACTTACTCCTTTGGCGGCTATGGCTACACCTTC
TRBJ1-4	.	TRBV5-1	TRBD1	CASSSGTGGRDEKLFF	TGCGCCAGCAGCTCTGGGACAGGGGGCCGGGATGAAAAACTGTTTTTT